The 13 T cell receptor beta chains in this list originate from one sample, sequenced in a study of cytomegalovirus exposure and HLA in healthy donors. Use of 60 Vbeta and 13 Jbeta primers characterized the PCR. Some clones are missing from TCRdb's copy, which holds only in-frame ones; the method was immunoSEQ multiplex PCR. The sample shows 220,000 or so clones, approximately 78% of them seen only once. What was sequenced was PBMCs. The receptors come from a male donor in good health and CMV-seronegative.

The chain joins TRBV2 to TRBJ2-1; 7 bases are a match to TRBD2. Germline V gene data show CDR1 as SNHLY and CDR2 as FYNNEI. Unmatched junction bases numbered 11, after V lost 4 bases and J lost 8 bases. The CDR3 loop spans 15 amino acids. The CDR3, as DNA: TGTGCCAGCAGTGCTCTGGGAGGGCCGAGCCATGAGCAGTTCTTC. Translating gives CASSALGGPSHEQFF.

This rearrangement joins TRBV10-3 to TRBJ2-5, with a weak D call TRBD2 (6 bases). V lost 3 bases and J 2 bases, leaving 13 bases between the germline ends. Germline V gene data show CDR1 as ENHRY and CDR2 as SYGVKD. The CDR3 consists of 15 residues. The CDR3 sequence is CAISERLEPQETQYF. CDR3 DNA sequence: TGTGCCATCAGTGAACGACTAGAGCCTCAAGAGACCCAGTACTTC.

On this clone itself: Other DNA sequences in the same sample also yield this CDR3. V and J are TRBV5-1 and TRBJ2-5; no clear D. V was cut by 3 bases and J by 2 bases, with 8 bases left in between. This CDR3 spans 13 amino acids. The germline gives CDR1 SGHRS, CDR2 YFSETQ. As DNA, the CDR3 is TGCGCCAGCAGCTCCGGGTTGCAAGAGACCCAGTACTTC. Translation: CASSSGLQETQYF.

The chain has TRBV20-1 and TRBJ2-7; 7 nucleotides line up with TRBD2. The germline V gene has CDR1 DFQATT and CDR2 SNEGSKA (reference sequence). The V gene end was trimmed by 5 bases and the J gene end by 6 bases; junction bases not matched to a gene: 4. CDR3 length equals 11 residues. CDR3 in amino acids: CSAGGTIEQYF. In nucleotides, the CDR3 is TGCAGTGCTGGAGGGACTATCGAGCAGTACTTC.

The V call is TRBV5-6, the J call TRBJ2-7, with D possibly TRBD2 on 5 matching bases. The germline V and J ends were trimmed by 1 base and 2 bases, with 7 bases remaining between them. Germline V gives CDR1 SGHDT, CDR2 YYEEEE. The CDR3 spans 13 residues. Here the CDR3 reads CASSLFGAYEQYF. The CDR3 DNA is TGTGCCAGCAGCTTGTTCGGGGCCTACGAGCAGTACTTC.

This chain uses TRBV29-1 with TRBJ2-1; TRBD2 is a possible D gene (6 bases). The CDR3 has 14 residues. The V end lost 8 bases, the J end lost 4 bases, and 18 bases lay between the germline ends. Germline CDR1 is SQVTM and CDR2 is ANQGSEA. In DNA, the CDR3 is TGCAGCCGGAGAGCGGGTAGCTCTTACAATGAGCAGTTCTTC. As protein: CSRRAGSSYNEQFF.

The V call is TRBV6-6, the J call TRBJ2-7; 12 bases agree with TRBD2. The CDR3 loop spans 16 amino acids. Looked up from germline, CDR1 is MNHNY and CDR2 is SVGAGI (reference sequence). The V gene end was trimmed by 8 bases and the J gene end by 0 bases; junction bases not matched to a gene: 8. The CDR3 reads CASLPMTSGSSYEQYF. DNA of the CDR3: TGTGCCAGCCTCCCAATGACTAGCGGGAGCTCCTACGAGCAGTACTTC.

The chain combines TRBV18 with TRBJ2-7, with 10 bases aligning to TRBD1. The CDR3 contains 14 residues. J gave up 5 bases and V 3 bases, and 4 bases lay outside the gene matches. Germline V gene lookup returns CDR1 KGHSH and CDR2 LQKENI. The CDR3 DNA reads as TGTGCCAGCTCACCTCGACAGGGGGCGAACGAGCAGTACTTC. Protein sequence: CASSPRQGANEQYF.

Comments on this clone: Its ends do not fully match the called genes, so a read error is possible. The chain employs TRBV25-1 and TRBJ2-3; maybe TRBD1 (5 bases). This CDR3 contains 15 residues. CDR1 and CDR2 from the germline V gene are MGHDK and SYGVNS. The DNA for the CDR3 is TGTGCCAGCAGTGAACAGGTCCTAAGCACAGGTACGCAGTATTTT. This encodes CASSEQVLSTGTQYF.

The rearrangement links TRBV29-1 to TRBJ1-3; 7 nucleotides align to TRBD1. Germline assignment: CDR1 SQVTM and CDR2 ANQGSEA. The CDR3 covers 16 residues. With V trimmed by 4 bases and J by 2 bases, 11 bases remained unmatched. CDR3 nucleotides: TGCAGCGTTGCACCGGGACAGCCAAACCCTGGAAACACCATATATTTT. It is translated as CSVAPGQPNPGNTIYF.

As DNA, the CDR3 is TGTGCCAGCAGCTTAACAGGGGGCCAAACTGAAGCTTTCTTT. Its protein is CASSLTGGQTEAFF. V usage is TRBV7-3 and J usage is TRBJ1-1; 7 positions agree with TRBD1. The V segment lost 0 bases and the J segment 5 bases; nucleotides outside the gene matches: 3. The length of the CDR3 is 14 residues. Germline V lookup: CDR1 SGHTA, CDR2 FQGTGA.

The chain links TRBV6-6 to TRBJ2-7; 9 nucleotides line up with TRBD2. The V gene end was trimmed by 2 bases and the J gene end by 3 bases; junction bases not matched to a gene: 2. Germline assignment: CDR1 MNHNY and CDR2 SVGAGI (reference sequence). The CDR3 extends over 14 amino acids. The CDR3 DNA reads TGTGCCAGCAGTTACGGCGGGAGGGGCTACGAGCAGTACTTC. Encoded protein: CASSYGGRGYEQYF.

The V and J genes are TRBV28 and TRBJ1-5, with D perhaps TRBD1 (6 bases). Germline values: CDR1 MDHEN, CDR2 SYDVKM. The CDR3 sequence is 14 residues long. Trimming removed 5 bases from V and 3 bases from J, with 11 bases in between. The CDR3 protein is CASSPGTHNQPQHF. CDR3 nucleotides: TGTGCCAGCAGTCCCGGGACACACAATCAGCCCCAGCATTTT.